The 29 T cell receptor beta chains listed next were all sequenced from one sample in a study of OX40 agonist ivuxolimab in advanced cancers. Method: immunoSEQ multiplex PCR; TCRdb's copy keeps in-frame clones and lacks some. Here the sample spans 70,000 to 95,000 clones, 80% to 90% being singletons. The specimen comprised CD4+ or CD8+ T cells sorted from blood, sampled in a trial of the OX40 agonist ivuxolimab. The receptor set was obtained from an adult with an advanced solid tumor such as melanoma, head and neck, liver or kidney cancer.

The chain carries TRBV28 and TRBJ2-5; maybe TRBD2 (5 bases). V shed 6 bases and J shed 3 bases, with 17 bases lying between them. CDR3 size: 15 residues. Germline CDR1 and CDR2: MDHEN and SYDVKM. The CDR3 nucleotides are TGTGCCAGCAGATCCCCTCGCGGGCCCAAAGAGACCCAGTACTTC. Amino acid sequence: CASRSPRGPKETQYF.

This clone was recorded a few times. CDR3 DNA: TGCGCCAGCAGCAGAGGCGATGCGGGAGACAATGAGCAGTTCTTC. It encodes CASSRGDAGDNEQFF. The rearrangement links TRBV4-1 to TRBJ2-1, with 7 bases identical to TRBD2. Losses at the gene ends were 5 bases for V and 5 bases for J; bases not matched to a gene: 9. Germline V gene lookup returns CDR1 MGHRA and CDR2 YSYEKL. The CDR3 runs to 15 residues.

The sample holds one count of this clone. The rearrangement uses TRBV11-2 and TRBJ1-2; D unclear. The CDR3 is 15 amino acids. Germline CDR1 and CDR2: SGHAT and FQNNGV. V lost 0 bases and J 3 bases, leaving 11 bases between the germline ends. The CDR3 sequence is CASSLDTAGYYGYTF. The CDR3 bases are TGTGCCAGCAGCTTAGATACGGCGGGCTACTATGGCTACACCTTC.

The V gene is TRBV5-1, the J gene TRBJ2-1; 7 bases map to TRBD1. V lost 4 bases and J lost 13; bases outside the gene matches: 11. Germline CDR1 and CDR2: SGHRS and YFSETQ. CDR3 length equals 13 residues. DNA for the CDR3: TGCGCCAGCAGCCGCATCACCGGGACAGATCAGTTCTTC. It specifies CASSRITGTDQFF.

This chain connects TRBV11-2 to TRBJ2-7, with TRBD2 matching 11 bases. Germline assignment: CDR1 SGHAT and CDR2 FQNNGV. The CDR3 spans 15 residues. With V trimmed by 5 bases and J by 3 bases, 6 bases remained unmatched. CDR3 nucleotide sequence: TGTGCCAGCAGCCAGACTAGCGGGAACGTCTACGAGCAGTACTTC. Its translation: CASSQTSGNVYEQYF.

V is TRBV5-1 and J is TRBJ2-3; D possibly matches TRBD1 or TRBD2 (5 bases each). The CDR3 is made up of 14 amino acids. Trimming took 4 bases from V and 3 from J, leaving 12 bases between them. Per germline, CDR1 SGHRS and CDR2 YFSETQ. CDR3 in amino acids: CASSLGTSTDTQYF. CDR3 bases: TGCGCCAGCAGCCTCGGGACGTCGACAGATACGCAGTATTTT. Full variable domain (remainder filled in from reference TRBV5-1 and TRBJ2-3): KAGVTQTPRYLIKTRGQQVTLSCSPISGHRSVSWYQQTPGQGLQFLFEYFSETQRNKGNFPGRFSGRQFSNSRSEMNVSTLELGDSALYLCASSLGTSTDTQYFGPGTRLTVL.

The V and J genes are TRBV19 and TRBJ1-5; D is uncertain. Trimming pared 1 base from V and 0 bases from J, leaving 10 bases between. Germline CDR1 is LNHDA and CDR2 is SQIVND (reference sequence). The CDR3 runs to 16 residues. The CDR3 is CASSIAGYYSNQPQHF. The DNA of the CDR3 is TGTGCCAGTAGTATAGCAGGTTACTATAGCAATCAGCCCCAGCATTTT.

This chain uses TRBV28 with TRBJ2-7, with a tentative D call TRBD1 (5 bases). This CDR3 is 13 amino acids long. The V and J ends lost 5 bases and 0 bases respectively, with 8 bases between them. In germline, CDR1 is MDHEN, CDR2 SYDVKM. The CDR3 spells CASSRQHSYEQYF. In nucleotides, the CDR3 is TGTGCCAGCAGTCGACAGCACTCCTACGAGCAGTACTTC.

This clone was detected only a few times. The chain combines TRBV4-1 with TRBJ2-5; the match to TRBD1 covers 9 bases. Per the germline V gene, CDR1 is MGHRA and CDR2 is YSYEKL. The CDR3 spans 16 residues. V was clipped by 4 bases and J by 4 bases; unmatched bases: 10. CDR3 amino acids: CASSPRRTGEGETQYF. CDR3 nucleotide sequence: TGCGCCAGCAGCCCACGCCGGACAGGGGAGGGAGAGACCCAGTACTTC.

The J gene is TRBJ1-2, the V gene TRBV5-4, with 7 bases matching TRBD1. Germline V CDR1 and CDR2: SGHNT, YYREEE (reference sequence). The CDR3 loop spans 14 amino acids. The trim removed 4 bases at V and 8 bases at J, leaving 11 bases unmatched. CDR3 region: CASSEWTGRSGYTF. In DNA, the CDR3 is TGTGCCAGCAGCGAATGGACAGGCCGTTCCGGCTACACCTTC.

This clone was recorded only once. The chain joins TRBV15 to TRBJ2-1; the match to TRBD2 covers 10 bases. Germline CDR1 LNHNV, CDR2 YYDKDF (reference sequence). The V segment lost 5 bases and the J segment 5 bases; nucleotides outside the gene matches: 9. The CDR3 contains 16 residues. CDR3 loop: CATSYPLAGVNNEQFF. The CDR3 bases are TGTGCCACCAGCTACCCCCTAGCGGGAGTCAACAATGAGCAGTTCTTC.

This clone was detected only once. CDR3: CASSLVSSGSNEQFF. CDR3 in DNA: TGTGCCAGCAGCTTAGTCAGCAGCGGGAGCAATGAGCAGTTCTTC. The rearrangement joins TRBV11-2 to TRBJ2-1; 8 bases line up with TRBD2. Germline V gene sequence: CDR1 SGHAT, CDR2 FQNNGV. J gave up 6 bases and V 1 base, and 5 bases lay outside the gene matches. The CDR3 sequence is 15 residues long.

The genes are TRBV5-6 and TRBJ1-2; tentatively, D is TRBD1 (5 bases). The CDR3 spans 14 residues. V lost 3 bases and J lost 6, with 15 bases in between. Per the germline V gene, CDR1 is SGHDT and CDR2 is YYEEEE. CDR3 sequence: CASSSLAGQDGYTF. The CDR3 region has the DNA TGTGCCAGCAGCTCGCTGGCAGGGCAGGATGGCTACACCTTC.

This clone was counted a single time. The rearrangement uses TRBV6-6 and TRBJ2-1; D is unclear. The germline V gene encodes CDR1 MNHNY and CDR2 SVGAGI (reference sequence). The V and J ends lost 8 bases and 7 bases respectively, with 6 bases between them. The CDR3 loop spans 10 amino acids. CDR3 sequence reads: CASGLNEQFF. CDR3 in DNA: TGTGCCAGCGGTTTAAATGAGCAGTTCTTC.

The CDR3, as DNA: TGTGCCAGCAGTCCAACAGGGGAGCAGTACTTC. Amino acids: CASSPTGEQYF. The chain is built from TRBV28 and TRBJ2-7, with TRBD1 as a possible D gene (6 bases). V lost 5 bases and J lost 7, with 9 bases in between. Germline values: CDR1 MDHEN, CDR2 SYDVKM. This CDR3 region has 11 residues.

The chain combines TRBV19 with TRBJ1-5, with D uncertain. Germline V gives CDR1 LNHDA, CDR2 SQIVND (reference sequence). This CDR3 contains 15 residues. Trimming removed 3 bases from V and 7 bases from J, with 16 bases in between. CDR3 sequence (DNA): TGTGCCAGTAGTATCGGTGGGCAGGTGATCCAGCCCCAGCATTTT. The encoded protein is CASSIGGQVIQPQHF.

The chain links TRBV14 to TRBJ2-5; 7 nucleotides align to TRBD1. V was pared by 3 bases and J by 2 bases, with 9 bases of the junction left unmatched. Germline V gene data show CDR1 as SGHDN and CDR2 as FVKESK. CDR3 length: 16 residues. The CDR3 region is CASSQGRQGIQETQYF. CDR3 bases: TGTGCCAGCAGCCAGGGCCGACAGGGTATACAAGAGACCCAGTACTTC.

The chain has TRBV7-2 and TRBJ1-2; D uncertain. Germline V CDR1 and CDR2: SGHTA, FQGNSA. This CDR3 has 16 amino acids. Deletions cut 1 base from V and 2 bases from J, with 14 bases between. The CDR3 spells CASSLGQPGLNYGYTF. Written as DNA, the CDR3 is TGTGCCAGCAGCTTAGGTCAGCCGGGGTTGAACTATGGCTACACCTTC.

This chain joins TRBV6-6 and TRBJ1-4, with D possibly TRBD1 on 6 matching bases. The CDR3 has 16 amino acids. Trimming took off 9 bases at V and 11 bases at J, with 28 bases between the two ends. Germline V gives CDR1 MNHNY, CDR2 SVGAGI (reference sequence). As DNA, the CDR3 is TGTGCCAGTCAGGAGTCCGGACAGAGCAACCTCGGGAAACTGTTTTTT. This translates into CASQESGQSNLGKLFF.

As DNA, the CDR3 is TGTGCCAGCAGTGAATGGCTCCCGGGCTCCTACGAGCAGTACGTC. Translating it yields CASSEWLPGSYEQYV. V and J are TRBV2 and TRBJ2-7; D is ambiguous. This CDR3 region has 15 residues. Between the trimmed V and J ends, which lost 2 bases and 0 bases, there was a span of 11 bases. Germline assignment: CDR1 SNHLY and CDR2 FYNNEI.

The chain links TRBV7-2 to TRBJ1-3; D is perhaps TRBD1 (6 bases). Germline-derived CDR1 and CDR2 are SGHTA and FQGNSA. Trimming removed 5 bases from V and 2 bases from J, with 22 bases in between. This CDR3 contains 18 residues. In DNA, the CDR3 is TGTGCCAGCAGCCCCGAGGGGACAAGGGCTTTACCTGGAAACACCATATATTTT. Translated, it gives CASSPEGTRALPGNTIYF.

The chain couples TRBV5-8 to TRBJ1-5; D not resolved. The germline V gene encodes CDR1 SGHTS and CDR2 YDEGEE. V lost 2 bases and J lost 0, with 12 bases in between. CDR3 length: 16 amino acids. Here the CDR3 reads CASSFYVGSSNQPQHF. The CDR3 DNA is TGTGCCAGCAGCTTCTACGTAGGCAGTAGCAATCAGCCCCAGCATTTT.

The chain carries TRBV28 and TRBJ2-7; 10 nucleotides match TRBD2. This CDR3 spans 14 amino acids. The V gene's germline CDR1 is MDHEN and CDR2 SYDVKM. The V and J ends lost 6 bases and 12 bases, in that order; junction bases with no gene match: 14. CDR3 protein: CASSLGLAEPNGYF. For the CDR3, the DNA is TGTGCCAGCAGCCTCGGACTAGCGGAGCCGAACGGGTACTTC.

This chain links TRBV11-2 with TRBJ1-4; maybe TRBD1 (5 bases). CDR3 length: 15 residues. Germline lookup yields CDR1 SGHAT and CDR2 FQNNGV. The V gene lost 3 bases and the J gene lost 0 bases, with 8 bases spanning the gap. This CDR3 is CASSFAGATNEKLFF. In DNA form, the CDR3 reads TGTGCCAGCAGCTTTGCGGGGGCAACTAATGAAAAACTGTTTTTT.

With respect to this clone: Distinct nucleotide sequences in the sample also encode this CDR3. The rearrangement joins TRBV19 to TRBJ2-1; 8 nucleotides line up with TRBD1. V dropped 1 base and J dropped 4; count of bases not matched to a gene: 3. From germline, CDR1 is LNHDA and CDR2 SQIVND (reference sequence). The CDR3 runs 15 residues. CDR3: CASSIGTGSYNEQFF. In nucleotides, the CDR3 is TGTGCCAGTAGTATAGGGACAGGGTCGTACAATGAGCAGTTCTTC.

This chain uses TRBV6-1 with TRBJ2-3; D not certain. Looked up from germline, CDR1 is MNHNS and CDR2 is SASEGT. The CDR3 runs to 16 residues. V shed 1 base and J shed 0 bases, with 11 bases lying between them. CDR3: CASSEDKDSSTDTQYF. DNA of the CDR3: TGTGCCAGCAGTGAAGATAAGGATTCTAGCACAGATACGCAGTATTTT.

V usage is TRBV7-2 and J usage is TRBJ2-1; 7 nucleotides match TRBD2. CDR1 is SGHTA and CDR2 is FQGNSA in the germline V gene. Trimming cost V 1 base and J 6 bases; bases outside gene matches: 3. This CDR3 has 14 amino acids. DNA of the CDR3: TGTGCCAGCAGCTTAGGCGGGAGTGCCAATGAGCAGTTCTTC. This codes for CASSLGGSANEQFF.

The table lists this clone with a count of one. The V gene is TRBV30, the J gene TRBJ1-5, with unresolved D. CDR1 is GTSNPN and CDR2 is SVGIG in the germline V gene (reference sequence). V lost 2 bases and J 1 base, leaving 12 bases between the germline ends. The CDR3 length is 15 residues. The CDR3 DNA reads as TGTGCCTGGAGTAGGAGAGGCAGCAGCAATCAGCCCCAGCATTTT. Translation gives CAWSRRGSSNQPQHF.

V gene TRBV7-2 combines with J gene TRBJ2-1, with D possibly called TRBD1 or TRBD2 (6 bases each). Germline CDR1 SGHTA, CDR2 FQGNSA. The CDR3 has 15 amino acids. The ends were cut back, 5 bases at V and 8 bases at J, with 19 bases in the middle. The CDR3 DNA reads TGTGCCAGCAGCCCCCAATCCGGGGGCACGGATGAGCAGTTCTTC. Translation: CASSPQSGGTDEQFF.